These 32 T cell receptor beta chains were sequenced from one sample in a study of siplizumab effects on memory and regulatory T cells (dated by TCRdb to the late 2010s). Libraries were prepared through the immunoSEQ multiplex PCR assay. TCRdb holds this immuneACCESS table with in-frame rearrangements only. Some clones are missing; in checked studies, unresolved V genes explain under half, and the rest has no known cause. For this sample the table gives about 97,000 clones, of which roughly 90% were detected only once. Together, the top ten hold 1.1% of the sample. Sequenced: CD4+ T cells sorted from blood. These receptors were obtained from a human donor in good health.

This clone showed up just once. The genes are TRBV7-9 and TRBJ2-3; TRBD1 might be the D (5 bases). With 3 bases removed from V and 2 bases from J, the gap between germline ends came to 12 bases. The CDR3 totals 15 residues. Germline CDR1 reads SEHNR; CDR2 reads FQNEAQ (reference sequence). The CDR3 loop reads CASSFQDTDTDTQYF. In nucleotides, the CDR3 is TGTGCCAGCAGCTTCCAGGACACTGACACAGATACGCAGTATTTT.

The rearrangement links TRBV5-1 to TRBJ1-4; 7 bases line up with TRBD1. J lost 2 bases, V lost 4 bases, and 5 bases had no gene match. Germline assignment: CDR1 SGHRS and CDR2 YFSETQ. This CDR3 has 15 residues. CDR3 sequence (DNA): TGCGCCAGCAGCGTGTACAGGGGCACTAATGAAAAACTGTTTTTT. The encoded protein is CASSVYRGTNEKLFF.

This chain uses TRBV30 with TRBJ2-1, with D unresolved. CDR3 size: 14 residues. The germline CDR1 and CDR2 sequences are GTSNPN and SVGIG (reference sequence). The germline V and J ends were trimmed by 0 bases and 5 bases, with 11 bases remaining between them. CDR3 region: CAWSVQLLDNEQFF. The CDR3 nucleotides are TGTGCCTGGAGTGTACAACTCTTAGACAATGAGCAGTTCTTC. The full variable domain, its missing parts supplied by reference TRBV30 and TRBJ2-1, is SQTIHQWPATLVQPVGSPLSLECTVEGTSNPNLYWYRQAAGRGLQLLFYSVGIGQISSEVPQNLSASRPQDRQFILSSKKLLLSDSGFYLCAWSVQLLDNEQFFGPGTRLTVL.

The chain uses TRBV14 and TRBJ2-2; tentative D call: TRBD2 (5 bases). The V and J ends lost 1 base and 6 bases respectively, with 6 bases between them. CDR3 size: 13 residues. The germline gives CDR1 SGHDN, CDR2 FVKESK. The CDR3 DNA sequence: TGTGCCAGCAGCCAAGCGCGGGCCGGGGAGCTGTTTTTT. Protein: CASSQARAGELFF.

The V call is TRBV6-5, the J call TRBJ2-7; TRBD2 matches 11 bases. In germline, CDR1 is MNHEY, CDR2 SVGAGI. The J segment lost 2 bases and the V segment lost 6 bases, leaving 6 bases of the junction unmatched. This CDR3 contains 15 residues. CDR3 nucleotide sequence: TGTGCCAGCAGACGCGGGACTAGCGGCGCCTACGAGCAGTACTTC. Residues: CASRRGTSGAYEQYF.

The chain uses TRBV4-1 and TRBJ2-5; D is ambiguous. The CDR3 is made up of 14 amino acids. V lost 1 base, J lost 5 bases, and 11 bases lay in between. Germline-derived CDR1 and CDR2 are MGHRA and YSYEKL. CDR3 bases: TGCGCCAGCAGCCAAGGTGGTTTCGTGGAGACCCAGTACTTC. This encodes CASSQGGFVETQYF.

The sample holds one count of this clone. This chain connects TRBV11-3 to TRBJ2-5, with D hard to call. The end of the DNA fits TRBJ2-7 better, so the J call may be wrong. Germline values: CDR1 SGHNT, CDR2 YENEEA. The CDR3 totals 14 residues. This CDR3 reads CASSPASVGYEQYF. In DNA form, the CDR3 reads TGTGCCAGCTCCCCCGCCAGCGTCGGCTACGAGCAGTACTTC.

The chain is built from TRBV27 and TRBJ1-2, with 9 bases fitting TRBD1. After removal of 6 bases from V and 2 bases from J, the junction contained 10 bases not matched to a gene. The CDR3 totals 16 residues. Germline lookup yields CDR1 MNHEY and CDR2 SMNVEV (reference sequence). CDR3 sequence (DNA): TGTGCCAGCAGGCCTCCGGGACAGGGTAGGAACTATGGCTACACCTTC. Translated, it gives CASRPPGQGRNYGYTF.

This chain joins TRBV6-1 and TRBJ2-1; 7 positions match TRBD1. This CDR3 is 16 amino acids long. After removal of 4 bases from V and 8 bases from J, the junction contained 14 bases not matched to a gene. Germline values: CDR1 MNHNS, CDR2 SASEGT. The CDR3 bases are TGTGCCAGCAGTGTCCGAGGGGACAGAGGTTGGGATGAGCAGTTCTTC. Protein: CASSVRGDRGWDEQFF.

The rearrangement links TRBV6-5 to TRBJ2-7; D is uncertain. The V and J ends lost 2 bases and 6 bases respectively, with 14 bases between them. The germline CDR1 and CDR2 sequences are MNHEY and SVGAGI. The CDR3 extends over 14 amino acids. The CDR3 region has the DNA TGTGCCAGCAGTTACAACTCCAAGGCCCTCGAGCAGTACTTC. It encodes CASSYNSKALEQYF.

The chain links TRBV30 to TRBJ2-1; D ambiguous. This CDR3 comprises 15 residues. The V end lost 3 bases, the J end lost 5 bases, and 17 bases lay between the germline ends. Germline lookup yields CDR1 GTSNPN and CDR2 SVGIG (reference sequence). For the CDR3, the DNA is TGTGCCTGGAGCGCCATGCCCCTTCTAGACAATGAGCAGTTCTTC. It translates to CAWSAMPLLDNEQFF.

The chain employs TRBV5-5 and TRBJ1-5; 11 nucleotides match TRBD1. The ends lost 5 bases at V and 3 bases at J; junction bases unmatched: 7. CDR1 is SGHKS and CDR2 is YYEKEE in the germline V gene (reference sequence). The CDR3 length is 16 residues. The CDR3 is CASRLGTGGNNQPQHF. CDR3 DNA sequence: TGTGCCAGCAGATTAGGGACAGGGGGTAACAATCAGCCCCAGCATTTT.

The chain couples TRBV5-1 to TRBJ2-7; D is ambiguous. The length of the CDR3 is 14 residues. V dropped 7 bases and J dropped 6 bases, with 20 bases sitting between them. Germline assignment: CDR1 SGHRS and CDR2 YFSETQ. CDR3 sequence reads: CASGLLGTSGEQYF. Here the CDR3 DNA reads TGCGCCAGCGGGCTTTTGGGAACTTCGGGCGAGCAGTACTTC.

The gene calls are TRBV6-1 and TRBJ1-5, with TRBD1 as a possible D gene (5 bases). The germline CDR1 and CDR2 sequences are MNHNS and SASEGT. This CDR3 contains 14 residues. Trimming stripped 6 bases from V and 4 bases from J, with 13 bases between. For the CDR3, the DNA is TGTGCCAGCAGGGACGGGACGGGGAATCAGCCCCAGCATTTT. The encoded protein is CASRDGTGNQPQHF.

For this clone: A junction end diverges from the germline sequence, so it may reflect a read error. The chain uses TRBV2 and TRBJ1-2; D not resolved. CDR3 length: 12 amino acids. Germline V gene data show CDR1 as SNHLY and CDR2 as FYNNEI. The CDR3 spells CASSDPGDVTSF. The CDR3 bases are TGTGCCAGCAGTGATCCGGGAGACGTCACCTCCTTC. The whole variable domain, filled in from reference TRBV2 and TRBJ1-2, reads EPEVTQTPSHQVTQMGQEVILRCVPISNHLYFYWYRQILGQKVEFLVSFYNNEISEKSEIFDDQFSVERPDGSNFTLKIRSTKLEDSAMYFCASSDPGDVTSFGSGTRLTVV.

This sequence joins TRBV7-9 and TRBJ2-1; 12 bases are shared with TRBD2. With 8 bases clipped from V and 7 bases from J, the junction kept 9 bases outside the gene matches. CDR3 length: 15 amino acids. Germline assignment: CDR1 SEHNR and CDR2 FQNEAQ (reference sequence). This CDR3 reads CASLLTSGRNNEQFF. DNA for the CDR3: TGTGCCAGCCTTCTAACTAGCGGGAGGAATAATGAGCAGTTCTTC.

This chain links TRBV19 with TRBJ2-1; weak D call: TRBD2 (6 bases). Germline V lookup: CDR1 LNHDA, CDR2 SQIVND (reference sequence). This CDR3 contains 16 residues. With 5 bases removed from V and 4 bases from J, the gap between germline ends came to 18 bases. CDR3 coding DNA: TGTGCCAGTAGTCTACCCGGAGGGATAGAATACAATGAGCAGTTCTTC. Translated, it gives CASSLPGGIEYNEQFF.

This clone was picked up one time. Written as DNA, the CDR3 is TGTGCCAGTAGTACTCAGGGGGCTAGAACCGGGGAGCTGTTTTTT. Translated: CASSTQGARTGELFF. The chain joins TRBV19 to TRBJ2-2, with 8 nucleotides matching TRBD1. Germline V CDR1 and CDR2: LNHDA, SQIVND (reference sequence). The CDR3 is 15 residues long. V trimming: 4 bases; J trimming: 5 bases; junction bases outside the gene matches: 6. The whole variable domain, remainder taken from reference TRBV19 and TRBJ2-2, is DGGITQSPKYLFRKEGQNVTLSCEQNLNHDAMYWYRQDPGQGLRLIYYSQIVNDFQKGDIAEGYSVSREKKESFPLTVTSAQKNPTAFYLCASSTQGARTGELFFGEGSRLTVL.

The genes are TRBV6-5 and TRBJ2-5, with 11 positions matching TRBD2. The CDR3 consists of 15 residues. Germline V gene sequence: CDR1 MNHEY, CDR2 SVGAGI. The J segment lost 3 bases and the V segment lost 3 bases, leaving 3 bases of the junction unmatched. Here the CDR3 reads CASSYSGRVKETQYF. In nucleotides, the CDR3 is TGTGCCAGCAGTTATAGCGGGAGGGTAAAAGAGACCCAGTACTTC.

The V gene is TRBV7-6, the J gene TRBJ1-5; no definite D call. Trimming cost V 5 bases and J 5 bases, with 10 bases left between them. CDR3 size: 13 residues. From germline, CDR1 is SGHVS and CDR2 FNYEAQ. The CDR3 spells CASSLFGDQPQHF. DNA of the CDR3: TGTGCCAGCAGCCTATTCGGCGATCAGCCCCAGCATTTT.

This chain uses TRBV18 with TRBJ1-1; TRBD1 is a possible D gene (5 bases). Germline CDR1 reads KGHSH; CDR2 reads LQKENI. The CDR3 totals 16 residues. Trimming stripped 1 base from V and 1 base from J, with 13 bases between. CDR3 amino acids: CASSPLLQDKNTEAFF. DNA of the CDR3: TGTGCCAGCTCACCACTTTTGCAGGACAAGAACACTGAAGCTTTCTTT.

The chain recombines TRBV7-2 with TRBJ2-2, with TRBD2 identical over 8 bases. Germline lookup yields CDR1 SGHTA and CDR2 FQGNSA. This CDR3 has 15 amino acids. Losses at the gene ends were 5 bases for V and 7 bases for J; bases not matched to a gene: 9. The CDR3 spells CASSRVAGSIGELFF. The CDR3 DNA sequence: TGTGCCAGCAGCAGAGTAGCGGGATCCATCGGGGAGCTGTTTTTT.

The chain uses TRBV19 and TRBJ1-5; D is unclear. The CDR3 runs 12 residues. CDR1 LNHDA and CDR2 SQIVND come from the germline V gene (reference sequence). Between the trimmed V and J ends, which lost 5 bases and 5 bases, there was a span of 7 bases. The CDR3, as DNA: TGTGCCAGTAGTGCAAGCGATCAGCCCCAGCATTTT. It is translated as CASSASDQPQHF.

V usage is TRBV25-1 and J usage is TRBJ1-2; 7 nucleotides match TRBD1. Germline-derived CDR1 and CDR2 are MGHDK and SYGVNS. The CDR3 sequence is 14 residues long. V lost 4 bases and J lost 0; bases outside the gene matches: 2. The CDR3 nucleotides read TGTGCCAGCAGTGTGCAGGGGGCTAACTATGGCTACACCTTC. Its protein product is CASSVQGANYGYTF.

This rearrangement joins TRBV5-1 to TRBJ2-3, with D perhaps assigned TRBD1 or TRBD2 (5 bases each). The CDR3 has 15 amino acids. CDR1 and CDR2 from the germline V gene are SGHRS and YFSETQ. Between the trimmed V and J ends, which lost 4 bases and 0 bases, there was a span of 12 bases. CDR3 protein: CASSTGRTSTDTQYF. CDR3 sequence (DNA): TGCGCCAGCAGCACAGGACGGACTAGCACAGATACGCAGTATTTT.

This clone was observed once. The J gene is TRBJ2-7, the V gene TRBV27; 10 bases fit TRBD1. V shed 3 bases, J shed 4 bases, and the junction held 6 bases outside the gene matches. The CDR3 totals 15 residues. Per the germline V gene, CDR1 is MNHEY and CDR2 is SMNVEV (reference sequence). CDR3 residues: CASSFTGTGAYEQYF. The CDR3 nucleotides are TGTGCCAGCAGTTTTACCGGGACAGGGGCGTACGAGCAGTACTTC.

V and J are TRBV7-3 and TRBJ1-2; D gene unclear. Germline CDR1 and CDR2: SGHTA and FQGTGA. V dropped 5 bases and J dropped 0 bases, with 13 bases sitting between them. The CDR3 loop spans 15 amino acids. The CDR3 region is CASSQDGRANYGYTF. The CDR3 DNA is TGTGCCAGCAGCCAGGACGGCCGAGCTAACTATGGCTACACCTTC.

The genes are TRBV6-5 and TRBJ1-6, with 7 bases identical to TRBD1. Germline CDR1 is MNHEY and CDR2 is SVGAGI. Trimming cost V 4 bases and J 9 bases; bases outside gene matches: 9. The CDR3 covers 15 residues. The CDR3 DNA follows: TGTGCCAGCAGTTCCCGGACAGGCCTAAGTTCACCCCTCCACTTT. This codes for CASSSRTGLSSPLHF.

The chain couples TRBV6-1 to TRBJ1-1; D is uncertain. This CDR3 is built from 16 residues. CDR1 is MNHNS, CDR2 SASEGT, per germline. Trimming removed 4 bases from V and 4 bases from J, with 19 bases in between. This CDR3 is CASSAASGKTTTEAFF. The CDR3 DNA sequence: TGTGCCAGCAGTGCCGCGTCAGGCAAGACGACCACTGAAGCTTTCTTT.

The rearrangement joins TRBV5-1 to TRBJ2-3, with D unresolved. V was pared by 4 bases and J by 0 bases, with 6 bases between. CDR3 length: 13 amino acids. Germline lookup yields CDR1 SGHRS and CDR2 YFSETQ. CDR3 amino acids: CASSTTSTDTQYF. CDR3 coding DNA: TGCGCCAGCAGCACGACTAGCACAGATACGCAGTATTTT.

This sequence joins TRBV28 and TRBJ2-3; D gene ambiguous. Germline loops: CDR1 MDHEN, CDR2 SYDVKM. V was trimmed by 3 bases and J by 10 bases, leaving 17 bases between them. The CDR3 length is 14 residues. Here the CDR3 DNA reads TGTGCCAGCAGTTTTTGGGGTCCCCTAATGGCGCAGTATTTT. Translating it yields CASSFWGPLMAQYF.

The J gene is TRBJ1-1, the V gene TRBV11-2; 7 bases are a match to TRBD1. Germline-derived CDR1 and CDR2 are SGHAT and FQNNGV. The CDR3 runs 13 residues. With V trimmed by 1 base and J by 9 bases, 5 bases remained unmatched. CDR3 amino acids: CASSLGGQQQAFF. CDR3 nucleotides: TGTGCCAGCAGCTTAGGGGGACAGCAGCAAGCTTTCTTT.